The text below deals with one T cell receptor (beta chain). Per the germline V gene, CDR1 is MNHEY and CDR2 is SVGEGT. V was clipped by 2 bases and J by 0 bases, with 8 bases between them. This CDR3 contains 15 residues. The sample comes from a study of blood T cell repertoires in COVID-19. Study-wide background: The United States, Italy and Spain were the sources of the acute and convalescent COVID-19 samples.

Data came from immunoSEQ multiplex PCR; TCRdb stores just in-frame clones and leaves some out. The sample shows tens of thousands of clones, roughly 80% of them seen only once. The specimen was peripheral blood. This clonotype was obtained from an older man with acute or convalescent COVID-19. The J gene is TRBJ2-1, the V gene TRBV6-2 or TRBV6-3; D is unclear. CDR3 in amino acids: CASSYGRSSYNEQFF. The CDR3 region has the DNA TGTGCCAGCAGTTACGGGCGTAGCTCCTACAATGAGCAGTTCTTC.